The clone carrying this TCR beta chain was recorded a few times. The source of the sample is a study of blood T cells in healthy people across ages. A sample-barcoded 5' primer and a J-beta primer mix were used in a second PCR of roughly 6 to 11 cycles. Unique molecular identifiers of 12 random nucleotides labeled each cDNA. In TCRdb, the 5' RACE reads were re-called with MiXCR into one record per CDR3 protein. In the table there are around 1.5 million distinct CDR3 sequences, about 35% of which are singletons. The CDR3 has 15 amino acids. Germline trimming cut 5 bases from V and 5 bases from J; bases unmatched to any gene: 4. Germline loops: CDR1 SGHKS, CDR2 YYEKEE (reference sequence).

The specimen sequenced was blood. This receptor was taken from a woman in her thirties in good health. The genes are TRBV5-5 and TRBJ2-2; 12 bases are a match to TRBD2. This chain's CDR3 is CASSSGLAGTGELFF. CDR3 nucleotide sequence: TGTGCCAGCAGTTCCGGACTAGCGGGGACCGGGGAGCTGTTTTTT.